What follows are 8 T cell receptor beta chains derived from one specimen sequenced in a study of CXCR3-negative and CXCR3-positive naive CD8 T cells. Preparation of TRB cDNA libraries relied on 5' RACE carrying UMI labels. TCRdb re-called the 5' RACE reads and shows each CDR3 protein once, DNA omitted. Here the sample table reports 5,000 to 7,000 distinct CDR3 sequences. The material sequenced was naive CXCR3- CD8+ T cells from blood. Subset given: CD45RO-CCR7+CD27+CD95- naive CD8+ T cells lacking CXCR3 (TNR3-). These receptors originate from a human donor in good health. Some clones in this sample may be carry-over from other donors' samples.

This clonotype ranks as medium-sized in terms of frequency. J is TRBJ1-2 and V is TRBV25-1; TCRdb gives TRBD1 as the D gene, but with no DNA this cannot be confirmed. Germline CDR1 and CDR2: MGHDK and SYGVNS. This CDR3 comprises 16 residues. This CDR3 reads CASSEWGGVSSYGYTF.

V gene TRBV6-6 combines with J gene TRBJ2-5; with no DNA, the TCRdb D assignment of TRBD1 cannot be verified. The CDR3 length is 18 residues. The germline V gene has CDR1 MNHNY and CDR2 SVGAGI (reference sequence). CDR3 region: CASSYRGQGGKYQETQYF.

The CDR3 is CASSPIGQGASGYTF. This chain connects TRBV27 to TRBJ1-2; TCRdb lists TRBD1, though no DNA is available to test this call. CDR3 length equals 15 residues. CDR1 MNHEY and CDR2 SMNVEV come from the germline V gene (reference sequence).

The J gene is TRBJ2-5, the V gene TRBV6-2 or TRBV6-3; the TRBD2 assignment by TCRdb is unverifiable without DNA. The CDR3 is made up of 13 amino acids. Germline V gene sequence: CDR1 MNHEY, CDR2 SVGEGT. CDR3 region: CASSYSLVGTQYF.

This rearrangement joins TRBV3-1 to TRBJ1-1; lacking DNA, the TRBD1 call made by TCRdb goes unchecked. The CDR3 runs to 12 residues. Germline V CDR1 and CDR2: LGHDT, YNNKEL (reference sequence). The CDR3 reads CASRTENTEAFF.

This clonotype is deemed medium-sized by its frequency. The genes are TRBV7-9 and TRBJ1-1; the TCRdb D gene call, TRBD1, has no DNA to confirm it. The CDR3 is 17 residues long. Germline V CDR1 and CDR2: SEHNR, FQNEAQ (reference sequence). This chain's CDR3 is CASSENTDRLVNTEAFF.

This clonotype is deemed medium-sized (0.01 to 0.1%) by its frequency. The chain's CDR3 is CASSTDRGIYYEQYF. This rearrangement joins TRBV19 to TRBJ2-7; absent DNA, TCRdb's TRBD1 call cannot be checked. This CDR3 is 15 amino acids long. CDR1 is LNHDA and CDR2 is SQIVND in the germline V gene (reference sequence).

This clonotype is deemed medium-sized by its frequency. The chain recombines TRBV7-2 with TRBJ1-5; TCRdb's D call, TRBD1, is unchecked because there is no DNA. Germline loops: CDR1 SGHTA, CDR2 FQGNSA. The CDR3 is 15 amino acids. CDR3 sequence reads: CASSAREIGNQPQHF. Full variable domain (remainder filled in from reference TRBV7-2 and TRBJ1-5): GAGVSQSPSNKVTEKGKDVELRCDPISGHTALYWYRQSLGQGLEFLIYFQGNSAPDKSGLPSDRFSAERTGGSVSTLTIQRTQQEDSAVYLCASSAREIGNQPQHFGDGTRLSIL.